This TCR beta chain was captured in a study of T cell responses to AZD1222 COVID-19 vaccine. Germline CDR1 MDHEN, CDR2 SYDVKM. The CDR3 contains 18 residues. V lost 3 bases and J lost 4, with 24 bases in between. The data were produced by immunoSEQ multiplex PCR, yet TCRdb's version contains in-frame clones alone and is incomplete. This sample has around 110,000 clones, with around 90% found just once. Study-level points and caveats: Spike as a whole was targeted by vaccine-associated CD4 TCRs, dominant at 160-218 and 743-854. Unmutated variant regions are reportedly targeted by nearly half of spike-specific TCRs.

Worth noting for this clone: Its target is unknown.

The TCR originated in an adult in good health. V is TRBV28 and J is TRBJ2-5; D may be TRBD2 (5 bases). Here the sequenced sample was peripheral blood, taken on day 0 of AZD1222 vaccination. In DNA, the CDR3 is TGTGCCAGCAGTTTTGTGAGAGGCCCCACCTATGAGGGAGAGACCCAGTACTTC. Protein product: CASSFVRGPTYEGETQYF.